This T cell receptor (beta chain) was sequenced for a study of early T cells in non-severe SARS-CoV-2 infection. In the study overall: From unsorted whole blood, bulk RNA was sequenced, and the chains remained unpaired.

Researchers attached unique molecular identifiers to individual cDNA molecules. Each CDR3 protein gets one entry after TCRdb re-called the 5' RACE reads with MiXCR. The repertoire holds around 89,000 distinct CDR3 sequences, with 14% to 15% as singletons. Trimming removed 1 base from V and 4 bases from J, with 7 bases in between. CDR1 is SGDLS, CDR2 YYNGEE, per germline. The CDR3 has 13 amino acids. Sequences were obtained from whole blood. This clonotype was obtained from an adult who was a healthcare worker with PCR-confirmed SARS-CoV-2 infection or an uninfected control (not recorded which). V and J are TRBV9 and TRBJ2-3, with D possibly matching TRBD1 (5 bases). This CDR3 is CASSVPGPDTQYF. CDR3 in DNA: TGTGCCAGCAGCGTACCAGGGCCAGATACGCAGTATTTT.